The entry below describes one T cell receptor (beta chain). This sample was taken from a study of blood T cell repertoires in COVID-19. For the study at large: Spain, Italy and the United States supplied samples that represented acute and convalescent COVID-19. Sources were T cells, B-cell-depleted T cells, or PBMCs; the material itself was cDNA or gDNA.

Authors' processing steps: How many nucleated cells were present was estimated from reference gene primer amplification. The repertoire was sequenced with immunoSEQ multiplex PCR; TCRdb's copy has only in-frame clones and lacks some. Clonal size and the V and J genes are those of that table, whereas D and trimming came from the DNA. The sample lists about 260,000 clones, 88% seen once, with about 0.7% in the top ten. This CDR3 is built from 19 residues. The trim removed 3 bases at V and 3 bases at J, leaving 17 bases unmatched. In germline, CDR1 is LNHDA, CDR2 SQIVND (reference sequence). The chain links TRBV19 to TRBJ2-1; the match to TRBD1 covers 7 bases. The receptor comes from a human donor in a cohort sampled during active COVID-19. Sequences were obtained from peripheral blood. CDR3 DNA: TGTGCCAGTAGTATCATCCCGGGACAGTATCAAGGGCTCTACAATGAGCAGTTCTTC. Its translation is CASSIIPGQYQGLYNEQFF.